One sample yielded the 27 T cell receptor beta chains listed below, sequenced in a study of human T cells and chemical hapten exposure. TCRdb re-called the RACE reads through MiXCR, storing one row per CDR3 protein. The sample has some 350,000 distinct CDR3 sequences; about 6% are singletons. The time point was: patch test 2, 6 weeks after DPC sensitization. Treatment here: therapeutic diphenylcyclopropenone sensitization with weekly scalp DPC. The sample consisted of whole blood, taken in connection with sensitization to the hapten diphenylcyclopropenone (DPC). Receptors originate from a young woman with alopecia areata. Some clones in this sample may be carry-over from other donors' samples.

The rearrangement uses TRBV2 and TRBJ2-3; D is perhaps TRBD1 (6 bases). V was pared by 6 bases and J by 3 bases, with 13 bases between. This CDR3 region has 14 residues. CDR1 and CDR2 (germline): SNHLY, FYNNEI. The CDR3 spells CASRVHRETDTQYF. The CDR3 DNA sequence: TGTGCCAGCAGAGTTCACAGGGAAACAGATACGCAGTATTTT.

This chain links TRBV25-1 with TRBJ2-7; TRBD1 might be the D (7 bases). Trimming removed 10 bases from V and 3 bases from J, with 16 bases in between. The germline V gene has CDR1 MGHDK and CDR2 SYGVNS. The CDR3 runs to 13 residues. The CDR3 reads CATRGTGVYEQYF. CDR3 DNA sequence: TGTGCCACCAGGGGGACTGGGGTCTACGAGCAGTACTTC.

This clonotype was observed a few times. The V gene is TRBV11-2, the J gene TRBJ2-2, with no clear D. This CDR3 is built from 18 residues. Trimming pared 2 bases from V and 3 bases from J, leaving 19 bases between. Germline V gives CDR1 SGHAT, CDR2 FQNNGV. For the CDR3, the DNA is TGTGCCAGCAGCTTAAGGGCCACACCGAAGAACCACACCGGGGAGCTGTTTTTT. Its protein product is CASSLRATPKNHTGELFF.

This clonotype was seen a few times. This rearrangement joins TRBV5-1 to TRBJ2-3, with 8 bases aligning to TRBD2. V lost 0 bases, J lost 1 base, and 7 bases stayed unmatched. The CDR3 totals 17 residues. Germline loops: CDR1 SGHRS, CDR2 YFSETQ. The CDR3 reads CASSLAPAGAGTDTQYF. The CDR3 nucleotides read TGCGCCAGCAGCTTGGCCCCAGCGGGGGCCGGCACAGATACGCAGTATTTT. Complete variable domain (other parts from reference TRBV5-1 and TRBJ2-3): KAGVTQTPRYLIKTRGQQVTLSCSPISGHRSVSWYQQTPGQGLQFLFEYFSETQRNKGNFPGRFSGRQFSNSRSEMNVSTLELGDSALYLCASSLAPAGAGTDTQYFGPGTRLTVL.

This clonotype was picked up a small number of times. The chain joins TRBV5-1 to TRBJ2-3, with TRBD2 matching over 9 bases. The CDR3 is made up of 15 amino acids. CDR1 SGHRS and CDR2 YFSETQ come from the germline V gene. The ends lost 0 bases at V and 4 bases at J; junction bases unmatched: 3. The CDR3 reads CASSLVSSGADTQYF. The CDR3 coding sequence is TGCGCCAGCAGCTTGGTGTCTAGCGGGGCAGATACGCAGTATTTT.

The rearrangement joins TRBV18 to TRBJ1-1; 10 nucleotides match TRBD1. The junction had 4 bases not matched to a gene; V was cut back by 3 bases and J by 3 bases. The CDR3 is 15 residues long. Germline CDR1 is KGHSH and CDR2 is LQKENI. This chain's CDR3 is CASSPTGQGYTEAFF. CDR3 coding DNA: TGTGCCAGCTCACCGACGGGACAGGGGTACACTGAAGCTTTCTTT.

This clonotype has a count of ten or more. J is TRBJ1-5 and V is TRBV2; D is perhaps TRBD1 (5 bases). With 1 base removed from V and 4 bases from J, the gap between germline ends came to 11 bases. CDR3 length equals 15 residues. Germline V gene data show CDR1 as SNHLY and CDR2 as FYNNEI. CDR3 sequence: CASSEDGTPNQPQHF. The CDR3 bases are TGTGCCAGCAGTGAAGATGGGACCCCTAATCAGCCCCAGCATTTT.

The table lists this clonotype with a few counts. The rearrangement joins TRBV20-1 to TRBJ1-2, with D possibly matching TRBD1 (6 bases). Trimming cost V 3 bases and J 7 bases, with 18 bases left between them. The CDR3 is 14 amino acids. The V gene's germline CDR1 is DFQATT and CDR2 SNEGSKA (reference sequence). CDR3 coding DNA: TGCAGTGCTAGCCCCGACAGGCTCGCGAGTGGCTACACCTTC. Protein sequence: CSASPDRLASGYTF.

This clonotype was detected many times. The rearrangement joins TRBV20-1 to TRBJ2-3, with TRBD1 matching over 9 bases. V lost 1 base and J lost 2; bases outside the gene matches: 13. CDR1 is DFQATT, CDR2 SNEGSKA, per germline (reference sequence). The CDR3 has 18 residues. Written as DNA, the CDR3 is TGCAGTGCTAGAGGGAGTCCGGGACAGGGATTCACCACAGATACGCAGTATTTT. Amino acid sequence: CSARGSPGQGFTTDTQYF.

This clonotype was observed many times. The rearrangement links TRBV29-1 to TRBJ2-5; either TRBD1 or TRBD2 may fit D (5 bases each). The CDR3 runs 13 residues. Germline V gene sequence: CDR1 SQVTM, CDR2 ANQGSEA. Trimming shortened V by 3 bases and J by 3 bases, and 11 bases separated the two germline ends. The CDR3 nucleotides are TGCAGCGTTGAGGGACGGGGTGAAGAGACCCAGTACTTC. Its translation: CSVEGRGEETQYF.

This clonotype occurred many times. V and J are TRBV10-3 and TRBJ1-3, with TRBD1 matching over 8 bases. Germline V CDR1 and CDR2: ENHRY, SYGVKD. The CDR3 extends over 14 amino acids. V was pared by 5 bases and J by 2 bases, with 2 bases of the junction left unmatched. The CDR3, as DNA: TGTGCCATCAGTTTGGACAGGGCTGGAAACACCATATATTTT. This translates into CAISLDRAGNTIYF.

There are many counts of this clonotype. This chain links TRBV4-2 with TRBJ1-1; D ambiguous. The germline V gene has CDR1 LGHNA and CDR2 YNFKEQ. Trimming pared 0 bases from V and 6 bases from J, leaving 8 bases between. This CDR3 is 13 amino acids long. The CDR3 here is CASSQDREAEAFF. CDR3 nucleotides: TGTGCCAGCAGCCAAGATAGGGAAGCTGAAGCTTTCTTT.

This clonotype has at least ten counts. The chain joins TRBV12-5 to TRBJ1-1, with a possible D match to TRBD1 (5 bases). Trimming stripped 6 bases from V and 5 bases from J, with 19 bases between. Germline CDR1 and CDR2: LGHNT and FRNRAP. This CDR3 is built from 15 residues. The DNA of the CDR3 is TGTGCTAGTGGCCCGGGACTTCACCGAGGGACTGAAGCTTTCTTT. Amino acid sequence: CASGPGLHRGTEAFF.

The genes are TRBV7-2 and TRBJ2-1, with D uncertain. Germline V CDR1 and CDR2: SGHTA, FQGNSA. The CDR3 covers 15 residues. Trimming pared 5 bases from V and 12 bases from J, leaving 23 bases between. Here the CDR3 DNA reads TGTGCCAGCAGCCCTATATGGCCCCCTGTGGACGGGCAGTTCTTC. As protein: CASSPIWPPVDGQFF.

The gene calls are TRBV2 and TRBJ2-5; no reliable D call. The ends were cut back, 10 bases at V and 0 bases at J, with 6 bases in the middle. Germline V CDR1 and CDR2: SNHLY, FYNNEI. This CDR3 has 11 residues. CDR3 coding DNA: TGTGCCAACTCGTACCAAGAGACCCAGTACTTC. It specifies CANSYQETQYF.

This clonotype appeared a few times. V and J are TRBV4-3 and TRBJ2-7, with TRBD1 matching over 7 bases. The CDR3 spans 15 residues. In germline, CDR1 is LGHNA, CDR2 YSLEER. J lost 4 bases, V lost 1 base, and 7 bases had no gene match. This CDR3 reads CASSQVGGRGYEQYF. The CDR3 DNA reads TGCGCCAGCAGCCAAGTGGGCGGCAGGGGGTACGAGCAGTACTTC.

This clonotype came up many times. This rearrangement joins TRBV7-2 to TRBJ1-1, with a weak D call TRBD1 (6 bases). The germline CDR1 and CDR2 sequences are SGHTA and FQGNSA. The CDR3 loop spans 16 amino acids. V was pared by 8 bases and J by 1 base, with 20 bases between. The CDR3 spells CASRAAMGGTNTEAFF. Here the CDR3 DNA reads TGTGCCAGCCGTGCAGCCATGGGGGGCACGAACACTGAAGCTTTCTTT.

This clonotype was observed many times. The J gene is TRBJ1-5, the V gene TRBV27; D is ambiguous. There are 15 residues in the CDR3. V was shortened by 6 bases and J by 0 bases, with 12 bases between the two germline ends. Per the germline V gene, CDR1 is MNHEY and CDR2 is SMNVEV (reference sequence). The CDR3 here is CASSPTWNSNQPQHF. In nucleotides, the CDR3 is TGTGCCAGCAGCCCGACGTGGAATAGCAATCAGCCCCAGCATTTT.

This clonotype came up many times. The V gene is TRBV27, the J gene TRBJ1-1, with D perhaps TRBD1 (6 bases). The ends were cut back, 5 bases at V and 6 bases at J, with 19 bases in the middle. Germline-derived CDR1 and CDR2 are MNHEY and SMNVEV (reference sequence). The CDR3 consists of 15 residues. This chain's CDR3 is CASSLRVSGAAEAFF. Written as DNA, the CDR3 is TGTGCCAGCAGTCTAAGGGTGTCAGGGGCGGCTGAAGCTTTCTTT.

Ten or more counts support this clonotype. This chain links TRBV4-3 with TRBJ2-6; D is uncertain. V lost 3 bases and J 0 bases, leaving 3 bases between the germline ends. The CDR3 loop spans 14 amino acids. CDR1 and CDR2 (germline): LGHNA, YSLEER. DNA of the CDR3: TGCGCCAGCAGCCAGAACTCTGGGGCCAACGTCCTGACTTTC. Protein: CASSQNSGANVLTF.

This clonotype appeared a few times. The CDR3 loop reads CASSLEVQFPPQFF. CDR3 nucleotides: TGTGCCAGCAGCTTGGAGGTCCAGTTCCCCCCCCAGTTCTTC. The chain has TRBV5-6 and TRBJ2-1; D ambiguous. The CDR3 covers 14 residues. With 0 bases removed from V and 13 bases from J, the gap between germline ends came to 17 bases. Germline V gene sequence: CDR1 SGHDT, CDR2 YYEEEE.

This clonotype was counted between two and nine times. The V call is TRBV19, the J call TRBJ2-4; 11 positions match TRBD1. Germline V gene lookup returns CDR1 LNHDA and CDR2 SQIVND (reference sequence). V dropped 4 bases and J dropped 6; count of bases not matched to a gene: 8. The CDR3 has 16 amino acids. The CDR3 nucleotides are TGTGCCAGTAGTACCCCCGGACAGGGGGCCGGAAACATTCAGTACTTC. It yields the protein CASSTPGQGAGNIQYF.

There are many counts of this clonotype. CDR3: CAIKERSGGSGANEQFF. The DNA for the CDR3 is TGTGCCATCAAGGAGCGGAGCGGGGGGTCAGGTGCGAATGAGCAGTTCTTC. The genes are TRBV10-3 and TRBJ2-1; 9 positions agree with TRBD2. CDR1 and CDR2 (germline): ENHRY, SYGVKD. The CDR3 loop spans 17 amino acids. V lost 7 bases, J lost 7 bases, and 17 bases stayed unmatched.

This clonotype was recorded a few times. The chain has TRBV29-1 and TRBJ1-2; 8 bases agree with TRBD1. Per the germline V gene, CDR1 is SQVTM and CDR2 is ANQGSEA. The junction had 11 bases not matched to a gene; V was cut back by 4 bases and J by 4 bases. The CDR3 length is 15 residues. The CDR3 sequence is CSVASGVTGGYGYTF. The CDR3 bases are TGCAGCGTTGCTAGCGGCGTAACAGGGGGCTATGGCTACACCTTC.

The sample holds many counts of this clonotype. The CDR3 here is CSARDPGTNTGELFF. In nucleotides, the CDR3 is TGCAGTGCTAGAGATCCGGGGACCAACACCGGGGAGCTGTTTTTT. V gene TRBV20-1 combines with J gene TRBJ2-2, with D perhaps assigned TRBD1 or TRBD2 (5 bases each). This CDR3 has 15 amino acids. Trimming removed 0 bases from V and 2 bases from J, with 10 bases in between. Germline V gene sequence: CDR1 DFQATT, CDR2 SNEGSKA (reference sequence).

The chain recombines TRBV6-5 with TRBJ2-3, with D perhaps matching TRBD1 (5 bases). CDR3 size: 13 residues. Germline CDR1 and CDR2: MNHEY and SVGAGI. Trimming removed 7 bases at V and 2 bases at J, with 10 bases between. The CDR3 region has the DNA TGTGCCAGCAACCAGGGCTTCACAGATACGCAGTATTTT. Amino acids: CASNQGFTDTQYF.

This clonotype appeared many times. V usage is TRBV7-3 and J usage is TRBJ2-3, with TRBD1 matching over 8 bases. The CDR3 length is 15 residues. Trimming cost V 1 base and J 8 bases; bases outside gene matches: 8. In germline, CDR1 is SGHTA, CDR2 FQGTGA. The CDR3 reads CASSLSTGGSPTQYF. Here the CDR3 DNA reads TGTGCCAGCAGCTTAAGCACAGGGGGGTCCCCTACGCAGTATTTT.